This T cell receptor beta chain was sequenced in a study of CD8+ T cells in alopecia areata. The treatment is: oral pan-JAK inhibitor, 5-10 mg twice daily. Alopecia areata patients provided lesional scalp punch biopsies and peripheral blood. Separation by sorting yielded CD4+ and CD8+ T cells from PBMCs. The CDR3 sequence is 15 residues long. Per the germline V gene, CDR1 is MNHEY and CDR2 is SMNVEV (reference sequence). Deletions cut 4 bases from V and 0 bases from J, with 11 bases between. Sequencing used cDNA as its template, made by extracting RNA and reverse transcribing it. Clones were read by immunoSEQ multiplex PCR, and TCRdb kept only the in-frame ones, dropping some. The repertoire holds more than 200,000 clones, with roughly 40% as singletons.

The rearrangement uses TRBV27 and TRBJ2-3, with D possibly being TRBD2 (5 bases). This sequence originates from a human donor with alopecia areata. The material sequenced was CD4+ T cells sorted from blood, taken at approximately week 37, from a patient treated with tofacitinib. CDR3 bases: TGTGCCAGCAGTTCAGCGGTTTATAGCACAGATACGCAGTATTTT. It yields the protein CASSSAVYSTDTQYF.